This T cell receptor (beta chain) comes out of a study of T cell responses to AZD1222 COVID-19 vaccine. As for this clone: What it recognizes is unknown.

The study's findings and limits: Across spike, vaccine-associated CD4 TCRs were found, dominant at 160-218 and 743-854. Repertoire collection took place solely once the T cell response had peaked. Clonal diversity was possibly underestimated; the donors were predominantly white British and more often female. Two AZD1222 doses significantly raised spike-specific TCR breadth and depth over controls.

This CDR3 contains 14 residues. Germline loops: CDR1 MDHEN, CDR2 SYDVKM. Trimming shortened V by 3 bases and J by 5 bases, and 11 bases separated the two germline ends. The protocol was immunoSEQ multiplex PCR, while the TCRdb copy is restricted to in-frame clones and leaves out a portion. The table records approximately 100,000 clones, about 91% of them present only once. This sample comprised peripheral blood, obtained on day 0 of AZD1222 vaccination. This receptor was identified in an adult in good health. The chain links TRBV28 to TRBJ1-5; D possibly corresponds to TRBD1 (5 bases). The CDR3, as DNA: TGTGCCAGCAGTTTGTGGCAGGGCGATCAGCCCCAGCATTTT. It specifies CASSLWQGDQPQHF.